This T cell receptor (beta chain) was recovered during a study of blood T cell repertoires in COVID-19. Across the study: The United States, Italy and Spain were the sources of the acute and convalescent COVID-19 samples. Sources were T cells, B-cell-depleted T cells, or PBMCs; the material itself was cDNA or gDNA.

This table comes from immunoSEQ multiplex PCR, and its TCRdb copy is limited to in-frame clones, with some not included. The table has tens of thousands of clones, roughly 87% seen once; the top ten hold approximately 0.56%. Seattle participants joined during active infection and were tracked over time. Per germline, CDR1 SGHTA and CDR2 FQGNSA. V was pared by 1 base and J by 4 bases, with 5 bases of the junction left unmatched. The CDR3 spans 15 residues. The sequence was obtained from a man in his forties or fifties with COVID-19, enrolled during active disease. The chain employs TRBV7-2 and TRBJ1-2, with TRBD1 identical over 8 bases. Sequencing was carried out using peripheral blood. CDR3 nucleotide sequence: TGTGCCAGCAGCTTAGGGACAGGGTCCACCTATGGCTACACCTTC. Translated: CASSLGTGSTYGYTF.